This TCR beta chain derives from a study of regulatory T cells in long-lasting Graves disease. In building TCR beta libraries, iRepertoire HTBI primers were used together with Arm-PCR of CDR3 regions. MiXCR, run by TCRdb on the multiplex PCR reads, gives a single entry per CDR3 protein. The table has about 470,000 distinct CDR3 sequences, under 25% seen once; the top ten hold roughly 7.7%. CDR1 is ENHRY, CDR2 SYGVKD, per germline. The J segment lost 7 bases and the V segment lost 6 bases, leaving 11 bases of the junction unmatched. This CDR3 spans 14 amino acids. Sample time point: persistent/refractory GD, antithyroid drugs over 5 years with positive TRAb. Construction of the TCR library relied on RNA isolated from PBMCs.

The TCR sequence derives from a female donor with Graves disease. Sequenced here: peripheral blood mononuclear cells (PBMCs), sampled when the disease was refractory, from a patient treated with antithyroid drugs. The V call is TRBV10-3, the J call TRBJ2-7, with 8 bases aligning to TRBD2. The CDR3 loop is CAISAGTRVEEQYF. CDR3 nucleotides: TGTGCCATCAGCGCCGGGACTAGAGTGGAGGAGCAGTACTTC.